This TCR beta chain was obtained from a study of shared clonotypes between healthy human individuals. The overall study: A donor's plate count was three for CD4 naive and three for CD4 memory; CD8 naive had two and CD8 memory one.

Data came from immunoSEQ multiplex PCR; TCRdb stores just in-frame clones and leaves some out. Among nearly 750,000 clones listed, about two thirds were seen once. Trimming pared 4 bases from V and 0 bases from J, leaving 9 bases between. The germline V gene encodes CDR1 SQVTM and CDR2 ANQGSEA. The CDR3 runs 13 residues. The chain recombines TRBV29-1 with TRBJ2-5; either TRBD1 or TRBD2 may fit D (5 bases each). Sequenced: memory CD4+ T cells sorted from blood. Subset defined: CD45RA-negative fraction. This clonotype originated in a woman in her twenties or thirties in good health. DNA for the CDR3: TGCAGCGTTGCCGGGGCCAACCAAGAGACCCAGTACTTC. Translated: CSVAGANQETQYF.